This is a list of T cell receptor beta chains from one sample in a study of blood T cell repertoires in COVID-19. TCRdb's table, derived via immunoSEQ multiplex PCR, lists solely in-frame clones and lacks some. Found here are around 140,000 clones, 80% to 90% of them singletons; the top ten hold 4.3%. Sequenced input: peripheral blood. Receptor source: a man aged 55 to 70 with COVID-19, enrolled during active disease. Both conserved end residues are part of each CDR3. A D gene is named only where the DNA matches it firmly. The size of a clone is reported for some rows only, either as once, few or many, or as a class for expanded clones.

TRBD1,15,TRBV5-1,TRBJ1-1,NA,CASSLAGTGFTEAFF,TGCGCCAGCAGCTTGGCCGGGACAGGGTTCACTGAAGCTTTCTTT
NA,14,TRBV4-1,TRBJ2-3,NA,CASSQSLATDTQYF,TGCGCCAGCAGCCAAAGCCTAGCAACAGATACGCAGTATTTT
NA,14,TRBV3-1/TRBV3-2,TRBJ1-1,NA,CASSQDNRGTEAFF,TGTGCCAGCAGCCAAGATAATCGGGGCACTGAAGCTTTCTTT
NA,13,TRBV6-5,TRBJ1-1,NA,CASTWGRDTEAFF,TGTGCCAGCACTTGGGGGCGGGACACTGAAGCTTTCTTT
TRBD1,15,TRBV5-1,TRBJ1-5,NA,CASRTGAGEDQPQHF,TGCGCCTCCCGGACAGGGGCCGGGGAGGATCAGCCCCAGCATTTT
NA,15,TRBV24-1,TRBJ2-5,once,CATSDGRLYQETQYF,TGTGCCACCAGTGATGGGAGGCTATACCAAGAGACCCAGTACTTC
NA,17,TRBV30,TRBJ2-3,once,CAWSGGTLRGGVDTQYF,TGTGCCTGGAGTGGGGGAACGTTACGGGGAGGCGTAGATACGCAGTATTTT
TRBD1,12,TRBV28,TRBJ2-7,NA,CASRTGSYEQYF,TGTGCCAGCCGGACAGGATCCTACGAGCAGTACTTC
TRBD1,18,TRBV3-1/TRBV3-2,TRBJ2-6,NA,CASTRWGQGRSGANVLTF,TGTGCCAGCACCCGATGGGGACAGGGGCGGTCTGGGGCCAACGTCCTGACTTTC
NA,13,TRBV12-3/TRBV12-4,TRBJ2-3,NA,CASRDRDTDTQYF,TGTGCCAGCAGGGACAGAGACACAGATACGCAGTATTTT
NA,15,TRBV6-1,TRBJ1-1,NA,CASCPGGGRRTEAFF,TGTGCCAGCTGTCCCGGGGGGGGGAGGCGAACTGAAGCTTTCTTT
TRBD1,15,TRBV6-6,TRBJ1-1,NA,CASSYPGQGKTEAFF,TGTGCCAGCAGTTACCCGGGACAGGGGAAAACTGAAGCTTTCTTT
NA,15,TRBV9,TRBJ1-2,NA,CASSFRGGEVWGYTF,TGTGCCAGCAGCTTCAGAGGGGGGGAGGTTTGGGGCTACACCTTC
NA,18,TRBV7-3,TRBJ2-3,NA,CASSFTGSQGTYADTQYF,TGTGCCAGCAGCTTTACAGGGAGCCAAGGGACCTACGCAGATACGCAGTATTTT
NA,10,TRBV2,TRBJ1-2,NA,CASSANGYTF,TGTGCCAGCAGCGCGAACGGCTACACCTTC
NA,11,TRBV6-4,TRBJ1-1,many,CASSAWTEAFF,TGTGCCAGCAGCGCCTGGACAGAAGCTTTCTTT
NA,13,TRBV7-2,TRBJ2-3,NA,CASNSEYADTQYF,TGTGCCAGCAACTCGGAGTACGCCGATACGCAGTATTTT
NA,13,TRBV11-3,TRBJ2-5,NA,CASSLENKETQYF,TGTGCCAGCAGCTTAGAAAATAAAGAGACCCAGTACTTC
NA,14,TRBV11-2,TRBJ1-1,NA,CASSSIRGNTEAFF,TGTGCCAGCAGCTCTATTAGGGGTAACACTGAAGCTTTCTTT
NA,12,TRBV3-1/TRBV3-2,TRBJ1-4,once,CASSLRGEKLFF,TGTGCCAGCAGCCTTCGAGGTGAAAAACTGTTTTTT
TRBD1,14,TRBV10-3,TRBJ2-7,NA,CAISGTGGTYEQYF,TGTGCCATCAGCGGGACAGGGGGAACCTACGAGCAGTACTTC
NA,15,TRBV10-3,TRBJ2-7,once,CAIEGGGSGSYEQYF,TGTGCCATCGAGGGGGGGGGTAGCGGCTCCTACGAGCAGTACTTC
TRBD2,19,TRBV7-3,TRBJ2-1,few,CASSSHIGGVGAPRYEQFF,TGTGCCAGCAGCTCCCACATCGGGGGGGTGGGGGCCCCTCGGTATGAGCAGTTCTTC
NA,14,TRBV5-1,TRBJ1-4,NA,CASSGGSTNEKLFF,TGCGCCAGCAGCGGGGGGTCAACTAATGAAAAACTGTTTTTT
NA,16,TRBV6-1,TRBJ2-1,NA,CASSEARLSSYNEQFF,TGTGCCAGCAGTGAAGCGAGACTAAGCTCCTACAATGAGCAGTTCTTC
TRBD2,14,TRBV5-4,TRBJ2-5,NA,CASSIAGGQETQYF,TGTGCCAGCAGCATAGCGGGGGGCCAAGAGACCCAGTACTTC
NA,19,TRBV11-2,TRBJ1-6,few,CASSFSSHGGSIRNSPLHF,TGTGCCAGCAGCTTTTCTTCTCATGGGGGGTCGATCAGAAATTCACCCCTCCACTTT
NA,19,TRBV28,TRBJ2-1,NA,CASSLNPRRQVVGNNEQFF,TGTGCCAGCAGTTTAAACCCCCGCAGACAGGTGGTAGGGAACAATGAGCAGTTCTTC
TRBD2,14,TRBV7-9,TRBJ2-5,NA,CASSFQGGKETQYF,TGTGCCAGCAGCTTCCAGGGAGGGAAGGAGACCCAGTACTTC
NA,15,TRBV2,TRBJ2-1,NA,CASRPGASVSPEQFF,TGTGCCAGCAGGCCTGGGGCTAGCGTAAGCCCCGAGCAGTTCTTC
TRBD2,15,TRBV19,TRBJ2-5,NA,CASSIYVAGEETQYF,TGTGCCAGTAGTATATATGTAGCGGGGGAAGAGACCCAGTACTTC
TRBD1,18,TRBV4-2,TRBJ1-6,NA,CASSQDGTGQTRNSPLHF,TGTGCCAGCAGCCAAGATGGCACGGGACAGACCCGTAATTCACCCCTCCACTTT
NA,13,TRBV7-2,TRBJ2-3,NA,CASSLVQTDTQYF,TGTGCCAGCAGCTTAGTACAAACAGATACGCAGTATTTT
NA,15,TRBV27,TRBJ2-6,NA,CASSFLTRGANVLTF,TGTGCCAGCAGTTTTTTGACTCGCGGGGCCAACGTCCTGACTTTC
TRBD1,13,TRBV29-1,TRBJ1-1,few,CSVDRGSRTEAFF,TGCAGCGTAGACAGGGGATCACGCACTGAAGCTTTCTTT
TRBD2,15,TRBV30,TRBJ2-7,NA,CAWSVPGLAGAPRDF,TGTGCCTGGAGTGTACCGGGACTAGCGGGGGCCCCACGGGACTTC
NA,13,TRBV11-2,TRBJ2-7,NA,CASSLARTYEQYF,TGTGCCAGCAGCTTAGCGCGGACCTACGAGCAGTACTTC
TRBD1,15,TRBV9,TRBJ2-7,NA,CASSVGTGAVGEQYF,TGTGCCAGCAGCGTAGGGACAGGGGCAGTTGGCGAGCAGTACTTC
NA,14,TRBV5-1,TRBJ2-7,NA,CASSLATASYEQYF,TGCGCCAGCAGCTTGGCCACAGCCTCCTACGAGCAGTACTTC
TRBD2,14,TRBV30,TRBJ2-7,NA,CAWRRSSGRYEQYF,TGTGCCTGGAGAAGGTCTAGCGGGCGATACGAGCAGTACTTC
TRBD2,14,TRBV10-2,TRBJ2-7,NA,CASRTSGVSYEQYF,TGCGCCAGCAGGACTAGCGGGGTTTCCTACGAGCAGTACTTC
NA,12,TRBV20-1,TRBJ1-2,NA,CSASRRSYGYTF,TGCAGTGCTAGTAGACGGAGCTATGGCTACACCTTC
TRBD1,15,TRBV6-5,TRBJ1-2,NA,CASSSHVEGARGYTF,TGTGCCAGCAGTTCGCACGTGGAGGGGGCAAGGGGCTACACCTTC
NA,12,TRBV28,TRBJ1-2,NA,CASKEGTYGYTF,TGTGCCAGCAAGGAGGGGACCTATGGCTACACCTTC
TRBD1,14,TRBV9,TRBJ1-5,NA,CASSGQGIDQPQHF,TGTGCCAGCAGCGGACAGGGCATCGATCAGCCCCAGCATTTT
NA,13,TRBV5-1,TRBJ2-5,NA,CASSLGSLETQYF,TGCGCCAGCAGTTTAGGGAGTTTGGAGACCCAGTACTTC
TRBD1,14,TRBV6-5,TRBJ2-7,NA,CASSFGQGADGQYF,TGTGCCAGCAGTTTCGGACAGGGGGCTGACGGGCAGTACTTC
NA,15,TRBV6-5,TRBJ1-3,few,CASSFNGQGWDTIYF,TGTGCCAGCAGTTTCAATGGCCAGGGATGGGACACCATATATTTT
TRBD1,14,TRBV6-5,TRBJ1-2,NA,CASRITGTGYGYTF,TGTGCCAGCAGAATTACCGGGACAGGGTATGGCTACACCTTC
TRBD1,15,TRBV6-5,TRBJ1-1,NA,CASSYSTGSNTEAFF,TGTGCCAGCAGTTACTCGACAGGGTCGAACACTGAAGCTTTCTTT
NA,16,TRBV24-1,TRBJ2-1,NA,CATSDFPGGNYNEQFF,TGTGCCACCAGTGATTTCCCAGGGGGGAACTACAATGAGCAGTTCTTC
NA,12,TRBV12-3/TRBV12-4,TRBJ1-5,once,CASSGGNQPQHF,TGTGCCAGCAGTGGAGGGAATCAGCCCCAGCATTTT